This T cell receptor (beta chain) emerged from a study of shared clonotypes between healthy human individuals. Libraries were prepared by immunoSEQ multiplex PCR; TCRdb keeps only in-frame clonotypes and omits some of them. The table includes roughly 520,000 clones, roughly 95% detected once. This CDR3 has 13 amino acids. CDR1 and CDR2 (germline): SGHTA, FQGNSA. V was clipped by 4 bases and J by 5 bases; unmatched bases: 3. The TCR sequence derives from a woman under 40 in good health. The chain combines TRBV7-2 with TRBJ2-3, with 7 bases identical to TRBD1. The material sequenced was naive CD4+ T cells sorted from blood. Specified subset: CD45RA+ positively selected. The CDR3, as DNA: TGTGCCAGCAGCTCGAGACAGGGAGATACGCAGTATTTT. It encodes CASSSRQGDTQYF.